Below, one T cell receptor beta chain is given with its context. These data originate in a study of blood T cell repertoires in COVID-19. The assay was immunoSEQ multiplex PCR, and TCRdb's table has in-frame clones only and misses some. The sample holds about 200,000 clones, under 90% seen once. The V and J ends lost 8 bases and 3 bases, in that order; junction bases with no gene match: 12. Per the germline V gene, CDR1 is LNHNV and CDR2 is YYDKDF (reference sequence). The CDR3 extends over 16 amino acids. The material sequenced was peripheral blood. This clonotype originated in a man aged 50-59 years with acute or convalescent COVID-19. This rearrangement joins TRBV15 to TRBJ2-3; TRBD1 aligns across 9 bases. CDR3 protein: CATGDRGQGGTDTQYF. CDR3 nucleotide sequence: TGTGCCACCGGGGACCGGGGACAGGGAGGAACAGATACGCAGTATTTT.